This section outlines one T cell receptor beta chain sequence together with its context. Its cognate antigen is unknown. The data derive from a study of T cell responses to AZD1222 COVID-19 vaccine. Study results and limitations: After two AZD1222 doses, spike-specific TCR breadth and depth rose versus day 0. Repertoire sampling occurred only after the peak T cell response. Along spike, vaccine-associated CD4 TCRs were found throughout, with dominance at 160-218 and 743-854. Clonal diversity may have been underestimated, and the donors were mostly white British, with more females than males.

Method: immunoSEQ multiplex PCR; TCRdb's copy keeps in-frame clones and lacks some. This table holds about 110,000 clones, approximately 89% found once. Germline values: CDR1 MDHEN, CDR2 SYDVKM. CDR3 size: 14 residues. Deletions cut 4 bases from V and 11 bases from J, with 15 bases between. The input for sequencing was peripheral blood, taken on day 0 of MenACWY control vaccination. This receptor was identified in an adult in good health. V is TRBV28 and J is TRBJ1-6; D is perhaps TRBD1 (6 bases). The CDR3 sequence: CASSSDRRTAPLHF. CDR3 nucleotide sequence: TGTGCCAGCAGTTCCGACCGGAGGACAGCACCCCTCCACTTT.